The sequence of this T cell receptor (beta chain) was determined in a study of blood T cell repertoires in COVID-19. Germline V gene lookup returns CDR1 MNHEY and CDR2 SVGAGI. The CDR3 has 15 amino acids. With 0 bases clipped from V and 8 bases from J, the junction kept 4 bases outside the gene matches. The table came from immunoSEQ multiplex PCR; TCRdb's copy has only in-frame clones and leaves some out. The sample holds over 110,000 clones, roughly 84% seen once. The sample consisted of peripheral blood. This TCR came from a man between 60 and 70 years old with active or convalescent COVID-19. The chain joins TRBV6-5 to TRBJ1-2; 12 nucleotides agree with TRBD1. In DNA, the CDR3 is TGTGCCAGCAGTTACTCGGGACAGGGGGCGAAAGGCTACACCTTC. It specifies CASSYSGQGAKGYTF.